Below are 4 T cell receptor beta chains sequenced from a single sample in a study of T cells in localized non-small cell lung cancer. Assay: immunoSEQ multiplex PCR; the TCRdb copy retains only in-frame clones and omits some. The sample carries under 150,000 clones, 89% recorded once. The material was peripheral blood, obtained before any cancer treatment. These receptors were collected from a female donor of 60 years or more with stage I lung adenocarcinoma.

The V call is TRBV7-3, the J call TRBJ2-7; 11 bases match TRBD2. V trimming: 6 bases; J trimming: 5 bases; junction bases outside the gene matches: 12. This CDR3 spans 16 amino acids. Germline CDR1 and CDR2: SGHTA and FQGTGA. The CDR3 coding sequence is TGTGCCAGCAGGGCTCGCTTACTAGCGGGAGACAACGAGCAGTACTTC. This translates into CASRARLLAGDNEQYF.

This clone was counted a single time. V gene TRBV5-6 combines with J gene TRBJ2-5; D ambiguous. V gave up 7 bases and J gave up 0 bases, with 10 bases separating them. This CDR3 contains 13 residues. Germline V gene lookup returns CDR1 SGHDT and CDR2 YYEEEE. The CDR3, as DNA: TGTGCCAGCCGGCACCCGTACCAAGAGACCCAGTACTTC. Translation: CASRHPYQETQYF.

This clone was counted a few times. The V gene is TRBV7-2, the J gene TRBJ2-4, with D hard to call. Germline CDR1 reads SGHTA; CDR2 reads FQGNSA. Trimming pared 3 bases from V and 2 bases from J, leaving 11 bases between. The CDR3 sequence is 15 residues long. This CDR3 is CASSFLSGPKNIQYF. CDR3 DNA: TGTGCCAGCAGCTTTTTATCTGGGCCCAAAAACATTCAGTACTTC.

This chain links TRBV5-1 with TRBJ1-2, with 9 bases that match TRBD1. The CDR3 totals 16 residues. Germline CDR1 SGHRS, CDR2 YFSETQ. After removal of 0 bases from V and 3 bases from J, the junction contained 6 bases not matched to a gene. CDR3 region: CASSLAGRTGDYGYTF. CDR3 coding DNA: TGCGCCAGCAGCTTGGCCGGAAGGACAGGGGACTATGGCTACACCTTC.